Sequencing of this T cell receptor (beta chain) was carried out in a study of blood T cell repertoires in COVID-19. Overall study: Sites across the United States, Italy and Spain contributed samples from acute and convalescent COVID-19. The cDNA or gDNA used as material had been derived from T cells, B-cell-depleted T cells, or PBMCs.

The CDR3 is made up of 16 amino acids. The V and J ends lost 4 bases and 0 bases respectively, with 13 bases between them. Germline lookup yields CDR1 SGHRS and CDR2 YFSETQ. In the authors' workflow: Amplification with reference gene primers provided the estimates of nucleated cell counts. Sequenced by immunoSEQ multiplex PCR; TCRdb stores in-frame clones only, minus some. That table gives V, J and clone size, and the DNA gave D and trimming. The sample gives about 130,000 clones, approximately 80% of which show up once; 20% to 25% is in the top ten. This chain uses TRBV5-1 with TRBJ1-4, with D perhaps TRBD1 (5 bases). The sequencing sample was made of peripheral blood. This sequence originates from a man older than 75 with acute or convalescent COVID-19. The CDR3 protein is CASSPRGVATNEKLFF. CDR3 DNA sequence: TGCGCCAGCAGCCCCCGGGGGGTGGCAACTAATGAAAAACTGTTTTTT.